This T cell receptor (beta chain) came from a study of T cell repertoires in ileal Crohn's disease. The germline V gene encodes CDR1 LNHDA and CDR2 SQIVND (reference sequence). The CDR3 is 13 amino acids. V shed 5 bases and J shed 1 base, with 8 bases lying between them. Points on this clone: Its cognate antigen is unknown.

Study-level points and caveats: Every patient over 26.8% clonality showed endoscopic recurrence. Sorted CD8 T cells held more high-frequency clones than CD4.

Five hundred nanograms of biopsy DNA per sample underwent TCRB immunosequencing. This table comes from immunoSEQ multiplex PCR, and its TCRdb copy is limited to in-frame clones, with some not included. The top ten hold more than 3% of the sample, which has some 16,000 clones, 85% to 95% seen once. The genes are TRBV19 and TRBJ1-2; maybe TRBD1 (5 bases). The sample was ileal tissue. The TCR originated in an adult with Crohn's disease. CDR3 sequence: CASSQGNNYGYTF. CDR3 bases: TGTGCCAGTAGTCAGGGAAATAACTATGGCTACACCTTC.